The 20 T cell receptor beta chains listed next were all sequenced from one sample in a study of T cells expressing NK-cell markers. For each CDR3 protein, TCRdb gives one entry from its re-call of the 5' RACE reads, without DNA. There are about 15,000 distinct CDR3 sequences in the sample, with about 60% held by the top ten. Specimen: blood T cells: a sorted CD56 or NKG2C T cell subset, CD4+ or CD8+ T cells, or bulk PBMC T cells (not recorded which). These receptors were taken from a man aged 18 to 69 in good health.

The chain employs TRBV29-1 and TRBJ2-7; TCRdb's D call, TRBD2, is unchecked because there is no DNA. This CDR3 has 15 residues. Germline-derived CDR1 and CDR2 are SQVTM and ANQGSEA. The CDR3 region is CSVEPLAGRTYEQYF.

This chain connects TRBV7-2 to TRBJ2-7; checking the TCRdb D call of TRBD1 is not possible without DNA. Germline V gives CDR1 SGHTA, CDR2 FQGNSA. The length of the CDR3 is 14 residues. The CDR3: CASSHLGPSYEQYF.

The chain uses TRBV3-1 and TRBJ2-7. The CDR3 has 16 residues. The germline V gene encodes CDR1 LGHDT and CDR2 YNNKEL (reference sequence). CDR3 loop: CASSQDLETRLYEQYF.

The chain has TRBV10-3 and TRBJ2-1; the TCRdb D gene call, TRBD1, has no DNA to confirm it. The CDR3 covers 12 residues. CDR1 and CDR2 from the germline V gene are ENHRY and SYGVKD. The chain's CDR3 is CAISDSGTEQFF.

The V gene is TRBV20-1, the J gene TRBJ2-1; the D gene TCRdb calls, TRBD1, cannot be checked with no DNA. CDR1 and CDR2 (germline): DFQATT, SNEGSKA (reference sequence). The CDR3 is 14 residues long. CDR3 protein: CSAPRDRVYNEQFF.

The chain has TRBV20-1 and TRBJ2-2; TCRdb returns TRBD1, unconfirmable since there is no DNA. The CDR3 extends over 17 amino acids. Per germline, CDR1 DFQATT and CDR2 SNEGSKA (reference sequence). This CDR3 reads CSASGNRAGGFPGELFF.

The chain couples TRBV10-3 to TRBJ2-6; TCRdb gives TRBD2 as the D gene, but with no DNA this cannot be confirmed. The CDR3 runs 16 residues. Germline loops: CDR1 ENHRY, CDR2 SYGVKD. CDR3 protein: CAISESSGGVANVLTF.

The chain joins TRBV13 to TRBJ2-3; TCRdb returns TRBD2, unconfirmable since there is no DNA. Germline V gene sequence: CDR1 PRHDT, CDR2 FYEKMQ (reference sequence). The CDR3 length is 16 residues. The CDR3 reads CASSQRTSGRTDTQYF. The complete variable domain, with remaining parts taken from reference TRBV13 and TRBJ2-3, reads AAGVIQSPRHLIKEKRETATLKCYPIPRHDTVYWYQQGPGQDPQFLISFYEKMQSDKGSIPDRFSAQQFSDYHSELNMSSLELGDSALYFCASSQRTSGRTDTQYFGPGTRLTVL.

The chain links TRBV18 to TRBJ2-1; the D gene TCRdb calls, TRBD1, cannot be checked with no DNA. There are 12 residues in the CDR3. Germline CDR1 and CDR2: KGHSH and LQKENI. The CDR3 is CASSKVQAEQFF.

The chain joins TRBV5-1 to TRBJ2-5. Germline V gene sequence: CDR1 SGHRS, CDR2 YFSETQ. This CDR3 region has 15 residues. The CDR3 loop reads CASSLGSIYQETQYF.

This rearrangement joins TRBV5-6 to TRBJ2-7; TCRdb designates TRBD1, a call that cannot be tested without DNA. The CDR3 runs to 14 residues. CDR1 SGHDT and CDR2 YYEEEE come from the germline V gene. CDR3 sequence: CASSLAGTPYEQYF.

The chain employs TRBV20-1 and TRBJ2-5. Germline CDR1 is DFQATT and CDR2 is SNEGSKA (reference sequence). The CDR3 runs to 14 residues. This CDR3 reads CSAGRLAFGETQYF.

The CDR3 loop is CASSGLYRGTGELFF. V usage is TRBV5-1 and J usage is TRBJ2-2; TCRdb's D call of TRBD1 is untestable without DNA. Germline lookup yields CDR1 SGHRS and CDR2 YFSETQ. The CDR3 is made up of 15 amino acids.

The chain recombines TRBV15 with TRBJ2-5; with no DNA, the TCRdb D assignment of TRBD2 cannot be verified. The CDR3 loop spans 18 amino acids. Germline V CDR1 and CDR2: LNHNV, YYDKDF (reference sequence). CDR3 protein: CATSRRLAGGRPQETQYF. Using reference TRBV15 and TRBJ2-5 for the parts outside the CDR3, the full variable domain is DAMVIQNPRYQVTQFGKPVTLSCSQTLNHNVMYWYQQKSSQAPKLLFHYYDKDFNNEADTPDNFQSRRPNTSFCFLDIRSPGLGDTAMYLCATSRRLAGGRPQETQYFGPGTRLLVL.

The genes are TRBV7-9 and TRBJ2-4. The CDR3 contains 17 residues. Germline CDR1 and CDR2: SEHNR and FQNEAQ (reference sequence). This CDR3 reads CASSRSRQAGAKNIQYF.

The CDR3 loop is CASSFWTNGANEQFF. The chain carries TRBV7-6 and TRBJ2-1; TCRdb names TRBD2, which stays unverified in the absence of DNA. CDR1 is SGHVS, CDR2 FNYEAQ, per germline. The CDR3 is made up of 15 amino acids.

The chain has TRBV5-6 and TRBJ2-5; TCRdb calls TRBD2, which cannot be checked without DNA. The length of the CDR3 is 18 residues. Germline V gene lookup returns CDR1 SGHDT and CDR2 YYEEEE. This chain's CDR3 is CASTLYRSSGSLLKTQYF.

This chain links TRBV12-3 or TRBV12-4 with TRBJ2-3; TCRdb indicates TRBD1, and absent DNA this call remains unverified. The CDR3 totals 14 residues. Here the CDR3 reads CASRERGGADTQYF.

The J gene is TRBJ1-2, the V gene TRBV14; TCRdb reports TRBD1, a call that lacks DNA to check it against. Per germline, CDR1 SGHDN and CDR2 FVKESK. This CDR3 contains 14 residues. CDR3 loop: CASSPRQGPYGYTF.

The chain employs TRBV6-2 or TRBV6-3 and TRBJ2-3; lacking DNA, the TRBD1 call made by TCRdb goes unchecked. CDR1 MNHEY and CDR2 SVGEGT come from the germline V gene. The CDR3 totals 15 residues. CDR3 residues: CASSAGTGRFDTQYF.